These 2 T cell receptor beta chains came from one sample sequenced in a study of blood T cell repertoires in COVID-19. Here immunoSEQ multiplex PCR was the method, and the copy in TCRdb shows in-frame clones only, minus some. Among under 200,000 clones listed, less than 85% were seen once. The source material was PBMCs or T cells enriched from blood (not recorded which). The receptors originated from a man aged 45-65 years who had recovered from COVID-19.

The CDR3 DNA follows: TGCGCCAGCAGGGACAGTAGCCGCCTTAATGAAAAACTGTTTTTT. Protein: CASRDSSRLNEKLFF. This chain uses TRBV5-1 with TRBJ1-4; perhaps TRBD1 as D (6 bases). The CDR3 covers 15 residues. The V end lost 5 bases, the J end lost 4 bases, and 15 bases lay between the germline ends. Germline CDR1 is SGHRS and CDR2 is YFSETQ. The variable domain in full, completed from reference TRBV5-1 and TRBJ1-4, reads KAGVTQTPRYLIKTRGQQVTLSCSPISGHRSVSWYQQTPGQGLQFLFEYFSETQRNKGNFPGRFSGRQFSNSRSEMNVSTLELGDSALYLCASRDSSRLNEKLFFGSGTQLSVL.

The chain has TRBV30 and TRBJ2-5, with D maybe TRBD2 (5 bases). The CDR3 is made up of 13 amino acids. V shed 4 bases and J shed 4 bases, with 13 bases lying between them. CDR1 is GTSNPN, CDR2 SVGIG, per germline (reference sequence). CDR3 sequence: CAWTTGLSETQYF. As DNA, the CDR3 is TGTGCCTGGACTACGGGGTTATCAGAGACCCAGTACTTC. The entire variable domain, with the rest obtained from reference TRBV30 and TRBJ2-5, is as follows: SQTIHQWPATLVQPVGSPLSLECTVEGTSNPNLYWYRQAAGRGLQLLFYSVGIGQISSEVPQNLSASRPQDRQFILSSKKLLLSDSGFYLCAWTTGLSETQYFGPGTRLLVL.